A single sample is the source of the 27 T cell receptor beta chains below, sequenced in a study of tumor and adjacent non-tumor tissue in lung cancer (dated by TCRdb to 2016 to 2019). Preparation of the library involved multiplex PCR. Sequencing relied on an Illumina HiSeq 2500. Following protocols modified from ARM-PCR, the researchers constructed TCRbeta libraries through three rounds of nested PCR with primers (Table S4). TCRdb reran the public reads through fastp at Q25 and MiXCR, keeping productive beta chains. All rows with the same CDR3 protein become a single entry with the most common DNA and genes. Present in this sample are 90,000 to 100,000 distinct CDR3 sequences, roughly 80% of which were seen just once. The top ten constitute 30% of the sample. RNA was isolated from bulk, unsorted tissue, and RNA quality was assessed with a NanoDrop ND-1000 and an Agilent 2100. Distant non-tumor tissue taken more than 3 cm from the tumor edge was used as the normal lung sample.

Input material: distant non-tumor lung tissue. The receptors here all came from a man in his 60s with small cell lung cancer.

On this clonotype itself: The junction and the germline gene differ at one end; a read error may be behind it. The chain uses TRBV5-4 and TRBJ1-2; no reliable D call. The CDR3 sequence is 14 residues long. Per germline, CDR1 SGHNT and CDR2 YYREEE (reference sequence). The CDR3 nucleotides read TGCACCAGCAGCTTGGGTAGGCGGCGGGATGGCTACACCTTC. Amino acid sequence: CTSSLGRRRDGYTF.

Points on this clonotype: Relative to the germline gene, one junction end is altered; a read error may explain this. The chain employs TRBV11-2 and TRBJ2-1, with unresolved D. This CDR3 has 15 amino acids. Germline V gene data show CDR1 as SGHAT and CDR2 as FQNNGV. The DNA of the CDR3 is TGTGCAAGCAGCACCTCTAAGAGGAGCTACAATGAGCAGTCCTTC. It codes for CASSTSKRSYNEQSF. The full variable domain, its missing parts supplied by reference TRBV11-2 and TRBJ2-1, is EAGVAQSPRYKIIEKRQSVAFWCNPISGHATLYWYQQILGQGPKLLIQFQNNGVVDDSQLPKDRFSAERLKGVDSTLKIQPAKLEDSAVYLCASSTSKRSYNEQSFGPGTRLTVL.

For this clonotype: Germline and junction disagree at one end, which may indicate a read error. The chain couples TRBV5-4 to TRBJ2-3; 7 nucleotides line up with TRBD2. This CDR3 spans 14 amino acids. CDR1 and CDR2 (germline): SGHNT, YYREEE (reference sequence). CDR3 DNA sequence: TGTGTCAGCAGATTCGGCGGGAGTGGAGATACGCAGTATTTT. This encodes CVSRFGGSGDTQYF.

V usage is TRBV11-2 and J usage is TRBJ2-1; 10 positions agree with TRBD2. CDR3 size: 15 residues. The junction had 9 bases not matched to a gene; V was cut back by 0 bases and J by 13 bases. In germline, CDR1 is SGHAT, CDR2 FQNNGV. As DNA, the CDR3 is TGTGCCAGCAGCTTAGACCGTCTAGCGGGAGTGAGACAGTTCTTC. Translated, it gives CASSLDRLAGVRQFF.

With regard to this clonotype: The missing conserved phenylalanine or tryptophan at the end of this CDR3 makes a read error likely. The chain is built from TRBV4-2 and TRBJ2-2; maybe TRBD2 (5 bases). There are 16 residues in the CDR3. The V end was cut by 0 bases, the J end by 3 bases, with 11 bases between. From germline, CDR1 is LGHNA and CDR2 YNFKEQ. CDR3 loop: CASSQDLRADTGELFN. In DNA, the CDR3 is TGTGCCAGCAGCCAAGATCTGAGGGCCGACACCGGGGAGCTGTTTAAC.

This clonotype was counted ten times or more. Given a much more abundant clone one base away, this may be a read error. The chain recombines TRBV4-2 with TRBJ2-1, with unresolved D. Germline loops: CDR1 LGHNA, CDR2 YNFKEQ. This CDR3 has 15 amino acids. Trimming shortened V by 7 bases and J by 5 bases, and 18 bases separated the two germline ends. The DNA of the CDR3 is TGTGCCAGCAACCCAGGCTTTGACTCAGACAATGAGCAGTTCTTC. Its protein is CASNPGFDSDNEQFF.

There are a few counts of this clonotype. The chain employs TRBV11-2 and TRBJ2-6, with TRBD1 identical over 7 bases. Germline CDR1 reads SGHAT; CDR2 reads FQNNGV. The ends lost 1 base at V and 2 bases at J; junction bases unmatched: 11. This CDR3 has 19 residues. DNA of the CDR3: TGTGCCAGCAGCTTAGTTCCAAAGGACAGGCCCCCTGGGGCCAACGTCCTGACTTTC. Translation: CASSLVPKDRPPGANVLTF.

This chain links TRBV6-2 or TRBV6-3 with TRBJ2-7; the D gene could be TRBD1 or TRBD2 (5 bases each). The CDR3 has 16 residues. Germline V gene data show CDR1 as MNHEY and CDR2 as SVGEGT. CDR3 loop: CVSRLDGPDGTYEQNV. CDR3 coding DNA: TGTGTCAGCAGGCTAGACGGGCCCGACGGGACCTACGAGCAGAACGTC.

A note on this clonotype: It is likely a read error, because the conserved phenylalanine at the end of the CDR3 is missing. V is TRBV12-3 or TRBV12-4 and J is TRBJ2-5; TRBD1 aligns across 8 bases. The CDR3 covers 14 residues. The CDR3 sequence: CACSLMDREETQYS. Written as DNA, the CDR3 is TGTGCCTGCAGTTTAATGGACAGGGAAGAGACCCAGTACTCA.

A note on this clonotype: Because the CDR3 is missing its conserved closing phenylalanine or tryptophan, this is likely a read error. This sequence joins TRBV6-5 and TRBJ2-1, with TRBD2 matching over 11 bases. The CDR3 runs 17 residues. V lost 1 base and J lost 5; bases outside the gene matches: 7. The germline V gene has CDR1 MNHEY and CDR2 SVGAGI. The CDR3 sequence: CASSYLIWGLADNEQFI. The CDR3 DNA reads TGTGCCAGCAGTTACTTGATTTGGGGACTAGCGGACAATGAGCAGTTCATC.

Only one count was recorded for this clonotype. The J gene is TRBJ2-6, the V gene TRBV6-2 or TRBV6-3; D gene uncertain. The germline V gene has CDR1 MNHEY and CDR2 SVGEGT. The CDR3 is made up of 16 amino acids. Trimming cost V 7 bases and J 2 bases, with 15 bases left between them. The CDR3 DNA reads TGTGCCAGCAAACACAAGGCATTGGCTGGGGCCAACGTCCTGACTTTC. It encodes CASKHKALAGANVLTF.

This clonotype was counted a few times. It may be a read error: a sequence one base away is much more abundant. V gene TRBV5-6 combines with J gene TRBJ2-3; D tentatively fits TRBD1 or TRBD2 (6 bases each). CDR3 length: 12 residues. CDR1 is SGHDT, CDR2 YYEEEE, per germline. The CDR3 region is CASSLGGDTQCF. The CDR3 DNA reads TGTGCCAGCAGCCTGGGGGGCGATACGCAGTGTTTT.

As for this clonotype: A clone one base away is much larger, so this may be a read error. The chain recombines TRBV28 with TRBJ2-6; TRBD1 or TRBD2 may be the D gene (5 bases each). The CDR3 sequence is 19 residues long. CDR1 and CDR2 (germline): MDHEN, SYDVKM. The ends were cut back, 3 bases at V and 0 bases at J, with 18 bases in the middle. The CDR3 here is CASSFLEWDLSSGANVLTF. The CDR3 nucleotides are TGTGCCAGCAGTTTTCTAGAGTGGGACCTGAGCTCTGGGGCCAACGTCCTGACTTTC.

As to this clonotype: Since no conserved phenylalanine or tryptophan closes the CDR3, a read error is the likely cause. The DNA is left out, because the CDR3 cannot be placed on it with certainty; the CDR3 is given as TCRdb lists it. The chain couples TRBV11-2 to TRBJ2-1; the D segment call TRBD2 is taken from the table without a DNA check. Ends included, the CDR3 has 18 residues. Germline CDR1 is SGHAT and CDR2 is FQNNGV. The CDR3 loop is CASSLGVAGGYYCNERFL.

With respect to this clonotype: One end of the junction fails to match germline, which may point to a read error. The V and J genes are TRBV12-3 or TRBV12-4 and TRBJ1-2; D possibly corresponds to TRBD1 (6 bases). The CDR3 has 13 residues. CDR3 bases: TGTGCCAACAGTTTGGTGGCAGGGGTTGGCCACACCTTC. Protein sequence: CANSLVAGVGHTF.

Worth noting for this clonotype: The conserved closing phenylalanine or tryptophan is absent in this CDR3, likely reflecting a read error. No DNA is shown, since the ends of the CDR3 on it are uncertain; the CDR3 is the one TCRdb lists. J is TRBJ2-1 and V is TRBV6-1; TRBD2 reflects the table's D call only, with no check against the DNA. Per the germline V gene, CDR1 is MNHNS and CDR2 is SASEGT. The CDR3 numbers 16 amino acids, ends counted. The CDR3 is CASSFLWEGAYNEQFY.

This clonotype was seen only a few times. The rearrangement uses TRBV29-1 and TRBJ2-1, with D perhaps TRBD2 (7 bases). CDR3 length equals 13 residues. Germline assignment: CDR1 SQVTM and CDR2 ANQGSEA. DNA of the CDR3: TGCAGTGTGGGAGGGGGGTCACTCAATGAGCAGTTCTTC. Protein: CSVGGGSLNEQFF.

With regard to this clonotype: This could be a read error, since a much larger clone is one nucleotide away. The rearrangement joins TRBV29-1 to TRBJ2-3, with 7 bases that match TRBD1. The CDR3 has 14 residues. In germline, CDR1 is SQVTM, CDR2 ANQGSEA. V dropped 4 bases and J dropped 2; count of bases not matched to a gene: 6. The CDR3 region is CSVAGTENTDTQYF. In nucleotides, the CDR3 is TGCAGCGTTGCCGGGACAGAGAACACAGATACGCAGTATTTT.

Turning to this clonotype: One end of the junction is discordant with germline, which a read error may explain. The chain joins TRBV29-1 to TRBJ2-1, with a possible D match to TRBD2 (6 bases). Germline V gives CDR1 SQVTM, CDR2 ANQGSEA. The CDR3 consists of 10 residues. The CDR3 is CNAASGAQIF. Written as DNA, the CDR3 is TGCAACGCCGCGTCGGGAGCGCAGATCTTC.

Comments on this clonotype: A much larger clone differs by one base, so this may be a read error. The chain employs TRBV20-1 and TRBJ1-2; D possibly corresponds to TRBD1 (5 bases). The CDR3 is 15 amino acids. Germline lookup yields CDR1 DFQATT and CDR2 SNEGSKA (reference sequence). V lost 0 bases and J 10 bases, leaving 21 bases between the germline ends. CDR3 residues: CSARDSWERGWDYTF. The CDR3 nucleotides read TGCAGTGCTAGAGATAGTTGGGAGAGGGGTTGGGACTACACCTTC.

This chain connects TRBV14 to TRBJ2-1; possibly TRBD1 for D (6 bases). This CDR3 spans 13 amino acids. Looked up from germline, CDR1 is SGHDN and CDR2 is FVKESK. Trimming left V 4 bases short and J 6 bases short, with 10 bases between. The CDR3 here is CASSPQGSNEQFF. The CDR3 nucleotides are TGTGCCAGCAGCCCTCAGGGGTCCAATGAGCAGTTCTTC.

Points on this clonotype: The conserved closing phenylalanine or tryptophan is absent in this CDR3, likely reflecting a read error. V usage is TRBV6-5 and J usage is TRBJ2-7; 7 positions agree with TRBD1. The CDR3 totals 14 residues. Looked up from germline, CDR1 is MNHEY and CDR2 is SVGAGI. The CDR3 bases are TGTGTCAGCAGTTACTCGGGCAGGGGGAGCGAGCAGTACTTA. Protein product: CVSSYSGRGSEQYL.

Note on this clonotype: A read error may produce the germline difference seen at one junction end. J is TRBJ1-6 and V is TRBV6-6, with D hard to call. The CDR3 runs to 15 residues. Per germline, CDR1 MNHNY and CDR2 SVGAGI (reference sequence). The CDR3, as DNA: TGTGCTAGCAGCCACGGAAGCAGCGGCATTTCACCCCTCCACTTT. The encoded protein is CASSHGSSGISPLHF.

Notes on this clonotype: One junction end disagrees with the germline gene, perhaps due to a read error. The chain joins TRBV11-2 to TRBJ2-3; D might be TRBD1 (5 bases). Germline V lookup: CDR1 SGHAT, CDR2 FQNNGV. The CDR3 length is 14 residues. The CDR3 DNA is TGTGTCAGCAGCCCAGGGTTCTCAGCAGATACGCAGTATTTT. Its protein product is CVSSPGFSADTQYF.

V gene TRBV29-1 combines with J gene TRBJ2-2; D remains ambiguous. Germline-derived CDR1 and CDR2 are SQVTM and ANQGSEA. CDR3 size: 14 residues. The CDR3 spells CSITPIGNTGELFF. The CDR3 coding sequence is TGCAGTATTACACCGATCGGGAACACCGGGGAGCTGTTTTTT.

A word on this clonotype: This CDR3 fails to terminate in the conserved phenylalanine or tryptophan, so it likely reflects a read error. The gene calls are TRBV5-1 and TRBJ1-1; D may be TRBD1 (5 bases). This CDR3 comprises 15 residues. Per the germline V gene, CDR1 is SGHRS and CDR2 is YFSETQ. CDR3 sequence reads: CASSLVEGMNTEAFL. The CDR3 DNA reads TGCGCCAGTAGCTTGGTAGAGGGGATGAACACTGAAGCTTTCCTT.

This clonotype was recorded at least ten times. The chain recombines TRBV7-8 with TRBJ2-3; 8 nucleotides match TRBD2. CDR3 length: 17 residues. Germline V gives CDR1 SGHVS, CDR2 FQNEAQ. V lost 2 bases to trimming and J lost 6 bases; unmatched junction nucleotides: 13. The CDR3 DNA follows: TGTGCCAGCAGCTTAAGACGCGGGGGGTCCCCAGACGATACGCAGTATTTT. This encodes CASSLRRGGSPDDTQYF.